This T cell receptor (beta chain) came from a study of T cells in Graves' hyperthyroidism and ophthalmopathy. This clonotype was counted a few times. CDR1 is LNHDA and CDR2 is SQIVND in the germline V gene (reference sequence). The CDR3 length is 15 residues. The V segment lost 1 base and the J segment 4 bases; nucleotides outside the gene matches: 3. It was RNA transcripts that yielded the amplified TCR beta CDR3 regions. First-round RT-PCR with HTBI primers amplified the TCR CDR3 region. TCRdb passed the multiplex PCR reads through MiXCR, listing each CDR3 protein once. The data show hundreds of thousands of distinct CDR3 sequences, approximately 15% seen once.

The sequenced sample was blood. The source of this sequence is a woman aged 18-29 years with Graves' hyperthyroidism. The chain recombines TRBV19 with TRBJ1-3, with 8 bases that match TRBD1. The CDR3 protein is CASSIVSGGGNTIYF. The CDR3 bases are TGTGCCAGTAGTATAGTCTCAGGGGGCGGAAACACCATATATTTT.